This TCR beta chain is from a study of shared clonotypes between healthy human individuals. In the study overall: Each donor had three CD4 naive, three CD4 memory, two CD8 naive and one CD8 memory plate. Study outcomes and limitations: Clonotypes not shared had lower generation probabilities than those common to all four donors.

The data were produced by immunoSEQ multiplex PCR, yet TCRdb's version contains in-frame clones alone and is incomplete. This sample carries about 1 million clones, about 75% of them seen once, and the ten largest clones take about 1.5%. V was cut by 3 bases and J by 5 bases, with 16 bases left in between. From germline, CDR1 is MGHDK and CDR2 SYGVNS. The CDR3 extends over 15 amino acids. This clone was recorded many times. The antigen is not known. The chain combines TRBV25-1 with TRBJ2-5; a weak D match, TRBD2 (6 bases). This receptor was taken from a man aged 18 to 35 in good health. Sequenced input: memory CD4+ T cells sorted from blood. The subset is: CD45RA-negative fraction. The CDR3: CASSDGRRSRETQYF. CDR3 coding DNA: TGTGCCAGCAGTGATGGGAGGCGGTCCAGGGAGACCCAGTACTTC.